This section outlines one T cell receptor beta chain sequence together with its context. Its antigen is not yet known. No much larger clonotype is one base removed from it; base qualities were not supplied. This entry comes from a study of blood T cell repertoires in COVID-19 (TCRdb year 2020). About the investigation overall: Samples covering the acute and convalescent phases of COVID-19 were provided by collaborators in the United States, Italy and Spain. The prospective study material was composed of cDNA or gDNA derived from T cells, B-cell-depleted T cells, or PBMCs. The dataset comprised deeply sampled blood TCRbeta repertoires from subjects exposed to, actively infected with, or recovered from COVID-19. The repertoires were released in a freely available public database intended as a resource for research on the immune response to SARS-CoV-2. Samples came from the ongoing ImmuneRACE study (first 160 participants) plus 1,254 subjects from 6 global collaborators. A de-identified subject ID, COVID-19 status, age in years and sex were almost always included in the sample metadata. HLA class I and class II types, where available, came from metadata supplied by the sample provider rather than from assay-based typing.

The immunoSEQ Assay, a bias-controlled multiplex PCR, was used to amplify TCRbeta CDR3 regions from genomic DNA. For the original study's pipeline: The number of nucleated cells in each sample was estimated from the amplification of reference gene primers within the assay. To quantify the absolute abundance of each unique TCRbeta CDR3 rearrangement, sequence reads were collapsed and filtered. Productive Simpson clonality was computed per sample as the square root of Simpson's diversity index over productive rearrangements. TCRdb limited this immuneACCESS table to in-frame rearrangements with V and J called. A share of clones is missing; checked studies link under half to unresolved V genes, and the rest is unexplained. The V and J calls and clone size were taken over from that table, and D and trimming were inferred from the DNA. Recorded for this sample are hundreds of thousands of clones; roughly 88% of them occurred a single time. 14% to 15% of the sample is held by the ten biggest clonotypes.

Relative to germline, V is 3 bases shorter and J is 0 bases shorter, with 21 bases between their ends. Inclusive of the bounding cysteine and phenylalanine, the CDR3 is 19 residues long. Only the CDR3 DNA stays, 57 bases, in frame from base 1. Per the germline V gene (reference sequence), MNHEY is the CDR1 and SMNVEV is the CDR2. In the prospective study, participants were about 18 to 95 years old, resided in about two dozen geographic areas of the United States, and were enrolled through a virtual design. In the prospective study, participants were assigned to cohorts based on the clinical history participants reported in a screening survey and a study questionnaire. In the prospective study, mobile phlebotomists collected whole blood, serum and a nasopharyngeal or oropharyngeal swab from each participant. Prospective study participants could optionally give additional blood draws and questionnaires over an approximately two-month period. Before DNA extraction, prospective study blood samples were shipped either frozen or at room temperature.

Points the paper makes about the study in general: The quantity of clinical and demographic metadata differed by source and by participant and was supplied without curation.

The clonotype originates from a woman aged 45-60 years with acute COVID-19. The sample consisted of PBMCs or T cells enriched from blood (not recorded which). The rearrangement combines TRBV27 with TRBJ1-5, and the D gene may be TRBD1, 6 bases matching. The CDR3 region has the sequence CASSFLGEDRTNSNQPQHF. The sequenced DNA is TGTGCCAGCAGTTTTCTGGGTGAGGACAGAACTAATAGCAATCAGCCCCAGCATTTT.